Presented here are 3 T cell receptor beta chains from one specimen sequenced in a study of response to subunit inactivated influenza vaccine. A single record per CDR3 protein comes from TCRdb applying MiXCR to the RT-PCR reads. The table records 800,000 to 1,000,000 distinct CDR3 sequences, 21% of them present only once. The specimen comprised PBMCs from blood, sampled less than 6 days after vaccination. The receptors derive from a man aged 50 or older who received an inactivated influenza vaccine.

There are a few counts of this clonotype. The V call is TRBV29-1, the J call TRBJ2-1; D gene uncertain. CDR1 SQVTM and CDR2 ANQGSEA come from the germline V gene. The CDR3 extends over 11 amino acids. The V end was cut by 6 bases, the J end by 4 bases, with 7 bases between. CDR3 sequence (DNA): TGCAGCGTAGAACCATACAATGAGCAGTTCTTC. Protein product: CSVEPYNEQFF.

In this sample, this clonotype turned up a few times. At one of its ends the junction is not consistent with the germline gene, which may arise from a read error. The J gene is TRBJ2-5, the V gene TRBV5-1; the D is unclear. CDR1 SGHRS and CDR2 YFSETQ come from the germline V gene. The CDR3 extends over 11 amino acids. CDR3 bases: TGCGCCAGCAGATTGGCGGAGACCCAGTACTTC. Its translation: CASRLAETQYF. The full variable domain, in which reference TRBV5-1 and TRBJ2-5 provide the parts outside the CDR3, is KAGVTQTPRYLIKTRGQQVTLSCSPISGHRSVSWYQQTPGQGLQFLFEYFSETQRNKGNFPGRFSGRQFSNSRSEMNVSTLELGDSALYLCASRLAETQYFGPGTRLLVL.

The V and J genes are TRBV11-2 and TRBJ2-7; D ambiguous. In germline, CDR1 is SGHAT, CDR2 FQNNGV. The germline V and J ends were trimmed by 4 bases and 2 bases, with 12 bases remaining between them. The CDR3 length is 14 residues. The DNA for the CDR3 is TGTGCCAGCAGCTCCCCCAGATTTACCTACGAGCAGTACTTC. It is translated as CASSSPRFTYEQYF.